The TCR beta chain described here comes from a study of blood T cell repertoires in COVID-19. Study-wide context: Spain, Italy and the United States supplied samples that represented acute and convalescent COVID-19. T cells, B-cell-depleted T cells, or PBMCs provided the cDNA or gDNA that served as material.

Individuals drawn from 24 US areas were about 18 to 90 years old. Allocation to cohorts depended on clinical history reported by the participants. The CDR3 is 15 amino acids. The V gene's germline CDR1 is MDHEN and CDR2 SYDVKM. V was clipped by 3 bases and J by 0 bases, with 12 bases between them. Sequenced by immunoSEQ multiplex PCR; TCRdb stores in-frame clones only, minus some. In the table there are 200,000 to 300,000 clones, around 88% of which are singletons. This TCR came from a woman in her twenties or thirties who had recovered from COVID-19. The V gene is TRBV28, the J gene TRBJ2-7; tentatively, D is TRBD2 (5 bases). The sequenced material came from PBMCs or T cells enriched from blood (not recorded which). CDR3 DNA: TGTGCCAGCAGTTTTGAGCCTAGCCTCTCCTACGAGCAGTACTTC. This codes for CASSFEPSLSYEQYF.